This T cell receptor (beta chain) comes out of a study of beta chain features in type 1 diabetes. Germline CDR1 SNHLY, CDR2 FYNNEI. This CDR3 is 12 amino acids long. J lost 1 base, V lost 10 bases, and 3 bases had no gene match. This clone was seen only a few times. Its antigen is still unknown. Each sorted fraction was over 95% pure. Of the isolated RNA, all was reverse transcribed, and so the sequenced material was expressed TCRB transcripts. Assay: immunoSEQ multiplex PCR; the TCRdb copy retains only in-frame clones and omits some. The sample lists approximately 280,000 clones; about 15% were seen once. Study observations and caveats: Shorter TCRB CDR3s, moderately but significantly so, marked every one of the four CD4+ subsets in Type 1 diabetes patients. Highly expressing activated T cells could be over-counted with a cDNA template. The analysis here could not establish whether HLA type shapes TCRB rearrangement.

Sample: naive CD4+ T cells from blood. The V call is TRBV2, the J call TRBJ2-5; the match to TRBD1 covers 7 bases. The TCR comes from a man aged 18 to 35 with type 1 diabetes. In nucleotides, the CDR3 is TGTGCCATTGGGGACAGCCAAGAGACCCAGTACTTC. It yields the protein CAIGDSQETQYF.